The 27 T cell receptor beta chains listed next were all sequenced from one sample in a study of regulatory T cells in long-lasting Graves disease. The sample's time point: persistent/refractory GD, antithyroid drugs over 5 years with positive TRAb. The TCR library used RNA extracted from PBMCs. To make TCR beta libraries, researchers used iRepertoire HTBI primers and Arm-PCR of CDR3 regions. TCRdb called the multiplex PCR reads again in MiXCR, with one record for every CDR3 protein. Altogether some 430,000 distinct CDR3 sequences are present, 20% to 25% being singletons, with the ten largest covering about 6.6%. Sequencing used peripheral blood mononuclear cells (PBMCs), obtained when the disease was refractory, from a patient treated with antithyroid drugs. The receptors originated from a female donor with Graves disease.

This clonotype showed up many times. The gene calls are TRBV28 and TRBJ1-1, with D perhaps matching TRBD1 (6 bases). Germline CDR1 is MDHEN and CDR2 is SYDVKM. The CDR3 sequence is 12 residues long. The germline V and J ends were trimmed by 6 bases and 10 bases, with 15 bases remaining between them. CDR3 loop: CASSQQGGVAFF. In DNA form, the CDR3 reads TGTGCCAGCAGCCAACAGGGAGGGGTAGCTTTCTTT. The full variable domain, in which reference TRBV28 and TRBJ1-1 provide the parts outside the CDR3, is DVKVTQSSRYLVKRTGEKVFLECVQDMDHENMFWYRQDPGLGLRLIYFSYDVKMKEKGDIPEGYSVSREKKERFSLILESASTNQTSMYLCASSQQGGVAFFGQGTRLTVV.

J is TRBJ2-1 and V is TRBV5-1; TRBD2 matches 16 bases. The length of the CDR3 is 18 residues. Germline V CDR1 and CDR2: SGHRS, YFSETQ. The V segment lost 0 bases and the J segment 7 bases; nucleotides outside the gene matches: 7. CDR3 nucleotide sequence: TGCGCCAGCAGCTTGGCCGGGGGACTAGCGGGAGGGCTAAATGAGCAGTTCTTC. It specifies CASSLAGGLAGGLNEQFF.

V usage is TRBV5-6 and J usage is TRBJ1-5; D remains ambiguous. The V gene's germline CDR1 is SGHDT and CDR2 YYEEEE. V lost 3 bases and J lost 3, with 16 bases in between. There are 16 residues in the CDR3. This CDR3 is CASSSGSWSNNQPQHF. The CDR3 DNA sequence: TGTGCCAGCAGCTCGGGCAGTTGGTCGAACAATCAGCCCCAGCATTTT.

The chain joins TRBV5-5 to TRBJ1-5; TRBD1 matches at 8 bases. Germline lookup yields CDR1 SGHKS and CDR2 YYEKEE (reference sequence). J was trimmed by 3 bases and V by 4 bases; bases with no gene match: 6. The CDR3 length is 15 residues. The CDR3 DNA reads TGTGCCAGCAGCGGCGGACAGGGTAACAATCAGCCCCAGCATTTT. Residues: CASSGGQGNNQPQHF.

The chain joins TRBV19 to TRBJ1-5; D call uncertain. From germline, CDR1 is LNHDA and CDR2 SQIVND (reference sequence). Trimming pared 7 bases from V and 10 bases from J, leaving 14 bases between. The CDR3 totals 12 residues. In nucleotides, the CDR3 is TGTGCCAGTACCATGACTGAAGGTCCCCAGCATTTT. It specifies CASTMTEGPQHF.

The chain joins TRBV6-2 or TRBV6-3 to TRBJ2-7, with 10 bases identical to TRBD1. The CDR3 extends over 12 amino acids. V shed 7 bases, J shed 5 bases, and the junction held 2 bases outside the gene matches. Germline CDR1 is MNHEY and CDR2 is SVGEGT. The CDR3 spells CASKTGGNEQYF. The DNA for the CDR3 is TGTGCCAGCAAGACAGGGGGCAACGAGCAGTACTTC.

V and J are TRBV2 and TRBJ1-5; no reliable D call. Germline CDR1 is SNHLY and CDR2 is FYNNEI. This CDR3 region has 14 residues. V gave up 7 bases and J gave up 0 bases, with 10 bases separating them. CDR3 loop: CASTGAYSNQPQHF. The DNA of the CDR3 is TGTGCCAGCACTGGAGCATATAGCAATCAGCCCCAGCATTTT. The whole variable domain, remainder taken from reference TRBV2 and TRBJ1-5, is EPEVTQTPSHQVTQMGQEVILRCVPISNHLYFYWYRQILGQKVEFLVSFYNNEISEKSEIFDDQFSVERPDGSNFTLKIRSTKLEDSAMYFCASTGAYSNQPQHFGDGTRLSIL.

This clonotype was recorded at least ten times. V gene TRBV7-2 combines with J gene TRBJ2-5; 10 bases line up with TRBD1. Germline V gives CDR1 SGHTA, CDR2 FQGNSA. CDR3 length: 14 residues. The junction had 5 bases not matched to a gene; V was cut back by 5 bases and J by 5 bases. CDR3 nucleotide sequence: TGTGCCAGCAGCCCGGACAGGGGGTGGGAGACCCAGTACTTC. It encodes CASSPDRGWETQYF. The variable domain in full, with the rest retrieved from reference TRBV7-2 and TRBJ2-5, is GAGVSQSPSNKVTEKGKDVELRCDPISGHTALYWYRQSLGQGLEFLIYFQGNSAPDKSGLPSDRFSAERTGGSVSTLTIQRTQQEDSAVYLCASSPDRGWETQYFGPGTRLLVL.

This clonotype has at least ten counts. This chain connects TRBV6-5 to TRBJ1-4, with TRBD1 identical over 9 bases. The CDR3 has 17 residues. Germline trimming cut 0 bases from V and 6 bases from J; bases unmatched to any gene: 8. Germline lookup yields CDR1 MNHEY and CDR2 SVGAGI. Here the CDR3 reads CASSYSGGTGKDEKLFF. CDR3 DNA sequence: TGTGCCAGCAGTTACTCCGGGGGGACAGGGAAAGATGAAAAACTGTTTTTT.

This clonotype was recorded at least ten times. The V call is TRBV11-3, the J call TRBJ2-7; TRBD2 agrees at 9 bases. Germline lookup yields CDR1 SGHNT and CDR2 YENEEA. J gave up 1 base and V 0 bases, and 4 bases lay outside the gene matches. The CDR3 is 16 residues long. The CDR3 DNA is TGTGCCAGCAGCTTAGATCCTAGCGGGATATCCTACGAGCAGTACTTC. It is translated as CASSLDPSGISYEQYF.

This clonotype occurred many times. V and J are TRBV28 and TRBJ2-7; 7 bases match TRBD1. CDR1 is MDHEN, CDR2 SYDVKM, per germline. The V segment lost 1 base and the J segment 9 bases; nucleotides outside the gene matches: 6. CDR3 length: 13 amino acids. CDR3 in DNA: TGTGCCAGCAGTTTATCGACAGGGTATGGGCAGTACTTC. This codes for CASSLSTGYGQYF.

This clonotype appeared many times. V is TRBV28 and J is TRBJ2-7, with 7 bases fitting TRBD1. This CDR3 is 13 amino acids long. Losses at the gene ends were 6 bases for V and 1 base for J; bases not matched to a gene: 3. Germline V gene lookup returns CDR1 MDHEN and CDR2 SYDVKM. The CDR3 DNA reads TGTGCCAGCAGCGACAGGGTGTCCTACGAGCAGTACTTC. Translated: CASSDRVSYEQYF.

CDR3 residues: CASSQVSRETQYF. CDR3 in DNA: TGTGCCAGCAGCCAAGTCTCCAGAGAGACCCAGTACTTC. The chain joins TRBV3-1 to TRBJ2-5, with D uncertain. The CDR3 runs 13 residues. Between the trimmed V and J ends, which lost 1 base and 4 bases, there was a span of 7 bases. Germline V lookup: CDR1 LGHDT, CDR2 YNNKEL (reference sequence).

As to this clonotype: One base away lies a much larger clone, so this may be a sequencing read error. CDR3 nucleotide sequence: TGTGCCGGCATACAGGGGCCTCGAGAGACCCAGTACTTC. Its translation: CAGIQGPRETQYF. The genes are TRBV6-2 or TRBV6-3 and TRBJ2-5; 7 nucleotides agree with TRBD1. This CDR3 is built from 13 residues. V lost 11 bases to trimming and J lost 4 bases; unmatched junction nucleotides: 10. CDR1 and CDR2 from the germline V gene are MNHEY and SVGEGT.

This clonotype was seen more than once but under ten times. The J gene is TRBJ2-7, the V gene TRBV7-2; no firm D call. This CDR3 comprises 12 residues. V shed 3 bases and J shed 6 bases, with 9 bases lying between them. Germline V gives CDR1 SGHTA, CDR2 FQGNSA. For the CDR3, the DNA is TGTGCCAGCAGCTTGTACCCATCCGAGCAGTACTTC. This gives the protein CASSLYPSEQYF.

This clonotype was found many times. The chain links TRBV7-9 to TRBJ2-7; D gene uncertain. Germline V gene data show CDR1 as SEHNR and CDR2 as FQNEAQ (reference sequence). CDR3 size: 14 residues. V was shortened by 1 base and J by 7 bases, with 14 bases between the two germline ends. This CDR3 is CASSLDRFGGEQYF. The CDR3 nucleotides read TGTGCCAGCAGCTTAGATCGTTTCGGTGGGGAGCAGTACTTC.

The chain is built from TRBV7-9 and TRBJ2-7; 9 bases match TRBD1. The germline gives CDR1 SEHNR, CDR2 FQNEAQ (reference sequence). J lost 3 bases, V lost 2 bases, and 8 bases had no gene match. The CDR3 has 16 residues. The CDR3: CASSLSRGTGIYEQYF. The CDR3 DNA sequence: TGTGCCAGCAGCTTATCTAGGGGGACAGGGATCTACGAGCAGTACTTC.

This clonotype has a count of ten or more. V usage is TRBV6-1 and J usage is TRBJ1-2; D call uncertain. CDR1 MNHNS and CDR2 SASEGT come from the germline V gene. This CDR3 has 12 residues. The V and J ends lost 5 bases and 7 bases respectively, with 11 bases between them. CDR3 in DNA: TGTGCCAGCAGTAGCCGCCCATTTGGCTACACCTTC. Amino acids: CASSSRPFGYTF.

Only a few counts were recorded for this clonotype. The chain carries TRBV20-1 and TRBJ1-1; perhaps TRBD1 as D (5 bases). The CDR3 is 15 amino acids. Germline V gene lookup returns CDR1 DFQATT and CDR2 SNEGSKA (reference sequence). The V end was cut by 1 base, the J end by 1 base, with 13 bases between. The CDR3 reads CSARGGAAQNTEAFF. Written as DNA, the CDR3 is TGCAGTGCTAGAGGTGGGGCGGCGCAGAACACTGAAGCTTTCTTT.

This chain links TRBV27 with TRBJ2-7, with D tentatively TRBD2 (6 bases). The germline V and J ends were trimmed by 3 bases and 8 bases, with 26 bases remaining between them. CDR1 and CDR2 from the germline V gene are MNHEY and SMNVEV (reference sequence). This CDR3 has 17 amino acids. The CDR3 here is CASSLIGRQLGDEQQYF. CDR3 DNA sequence: TGTGCCAGCAGTTTGATTGGGAGGCAACTTGGGGATGAACAGCAGTACTTC.

There are many counts of this clonotype. The V and J genes are TRBV6-1 and TRBJ1-5; D ambiguous. CDR3 length: 16 amino acids. V lost 5 bases and J 3 bases, leaving 17 bases between the germline ends. Germline CDR1 is MNHNS and CDR2 is SASEGT. CDR3 amino acids: CASSHPSAGYNQPQHF. The DNA of the CDR3 is TGTGCCAGCAGTCACCCATCGGCAGGATACAATCAGCCCCAGCATTTT.

V is TRBV6-1 and J is TRBJ2-6; 7 bases agree with TRBD1. This CDR3 is 17 amino acids long. The V gene end was trimmed by 6 bases and the J gene end by 0 bases; junction bases not matched to a gene: 8. Germline CDR1 MNHNS, CDR2 SASEGT. Written as DNA, the CDR3 is TGTGCCAGCAGGGGGGACAGAGCAGTCTCTGGGGCCAACGTCCTGACTTTC. The encoded protein is CASRGDRAVSGANVLTF.

This clonotype was picked up many times. The rearrangement uses TRBV28 and TRBJ2-7; no definite D call. CDR1 is MDHEN and CDR2 is SYDVKM in the germline V gene. The V end lost 6 bases, the J end lost 4 bases, and 13 bases lay between the germline ends. The CDR3 is 13 amino acids. CDR3 nucleotide sequence: TGTGCCAGCAGCCCCACGGACGGTTACGAGCAGTACTTC. Translation gives CASSPTDGYEQYF.

With respect to this clonotype: A read error may account for a junction end that differs from germline. This chain joins TRBV5-1 and TRBJ1-1; D might be TRBD1 (5 bases). The CDR3 is made up of 14 amino acids. Per the germline V gene, CDR1 is SGHRS and CDR2 is YFSETQ. Here the CDR3 reads CAGSFYPDTYEAFF. The CDR3 nucleotides read TGCGCCGGCAGCTTTTACCCGGACACATATGAAGCTTTCTTT. Filled out from reference TRBV5-1 and TRBJ1-1, the complete variable domain reads KAGVTQTPRYLIKTRGQQVTLSCSPISGHRSVSWYQQTPGQGLQFLFEYFSETQRNKGNFPGRFSGRQFSNSRSEMNVSTLELGDSALYLCAGSFYPDTYEAFFGQGTRLTVV.

A single count supports this clonotype. This chain uses TRBV18 with TRBJ2-2, with D possibly TRBD2 on 6 matching bases. The CDR3 runs to 16 residues. Trimming shortened V by 5 bases and J by 0 bases, and 13 bases separated the two germline ends. CDR1 and CDR2 (germline): KGHSH, LQKENI. In DNA, the CDR3 is TGTGCCAGCTCAACAATAGCGGAGGCGAACACCGGGGAGCTGTTTTTT. It codes for CASSTIAEANTGELFF.

Many counts were recorded for this clonotype. The chain links TRBV12-3 or TRBV12-4 to TRBJ2-7; D possibly uses TRBD1 or TRBD2 (5 bases each). The CDR3 is 11 residues long. V lost 11 bases and J 9 bases, leaving 17 bases between the germline ends. The CDR3 loop reads CASRDPRGQYF. CDR3 sequence (DNA): TGTGCCTCTAGGGACCCACGGGGGCAGTACTTC.

The chain couples TRBV2 to TRBJ1-5; no clear D. Germline V lookup: CDR1 SNHLY, CDR2 FYNNEI. Trimming cost V 7 bases and J 3 bases, with 13 bases left between them. This CDR3 contains 14 residues. CDR3 DNA: TGTGCCAGCACAAGGACCGACACCAATCAGCCCCAGCATTTT. Its translation: CASTRTDTNQPQHF.